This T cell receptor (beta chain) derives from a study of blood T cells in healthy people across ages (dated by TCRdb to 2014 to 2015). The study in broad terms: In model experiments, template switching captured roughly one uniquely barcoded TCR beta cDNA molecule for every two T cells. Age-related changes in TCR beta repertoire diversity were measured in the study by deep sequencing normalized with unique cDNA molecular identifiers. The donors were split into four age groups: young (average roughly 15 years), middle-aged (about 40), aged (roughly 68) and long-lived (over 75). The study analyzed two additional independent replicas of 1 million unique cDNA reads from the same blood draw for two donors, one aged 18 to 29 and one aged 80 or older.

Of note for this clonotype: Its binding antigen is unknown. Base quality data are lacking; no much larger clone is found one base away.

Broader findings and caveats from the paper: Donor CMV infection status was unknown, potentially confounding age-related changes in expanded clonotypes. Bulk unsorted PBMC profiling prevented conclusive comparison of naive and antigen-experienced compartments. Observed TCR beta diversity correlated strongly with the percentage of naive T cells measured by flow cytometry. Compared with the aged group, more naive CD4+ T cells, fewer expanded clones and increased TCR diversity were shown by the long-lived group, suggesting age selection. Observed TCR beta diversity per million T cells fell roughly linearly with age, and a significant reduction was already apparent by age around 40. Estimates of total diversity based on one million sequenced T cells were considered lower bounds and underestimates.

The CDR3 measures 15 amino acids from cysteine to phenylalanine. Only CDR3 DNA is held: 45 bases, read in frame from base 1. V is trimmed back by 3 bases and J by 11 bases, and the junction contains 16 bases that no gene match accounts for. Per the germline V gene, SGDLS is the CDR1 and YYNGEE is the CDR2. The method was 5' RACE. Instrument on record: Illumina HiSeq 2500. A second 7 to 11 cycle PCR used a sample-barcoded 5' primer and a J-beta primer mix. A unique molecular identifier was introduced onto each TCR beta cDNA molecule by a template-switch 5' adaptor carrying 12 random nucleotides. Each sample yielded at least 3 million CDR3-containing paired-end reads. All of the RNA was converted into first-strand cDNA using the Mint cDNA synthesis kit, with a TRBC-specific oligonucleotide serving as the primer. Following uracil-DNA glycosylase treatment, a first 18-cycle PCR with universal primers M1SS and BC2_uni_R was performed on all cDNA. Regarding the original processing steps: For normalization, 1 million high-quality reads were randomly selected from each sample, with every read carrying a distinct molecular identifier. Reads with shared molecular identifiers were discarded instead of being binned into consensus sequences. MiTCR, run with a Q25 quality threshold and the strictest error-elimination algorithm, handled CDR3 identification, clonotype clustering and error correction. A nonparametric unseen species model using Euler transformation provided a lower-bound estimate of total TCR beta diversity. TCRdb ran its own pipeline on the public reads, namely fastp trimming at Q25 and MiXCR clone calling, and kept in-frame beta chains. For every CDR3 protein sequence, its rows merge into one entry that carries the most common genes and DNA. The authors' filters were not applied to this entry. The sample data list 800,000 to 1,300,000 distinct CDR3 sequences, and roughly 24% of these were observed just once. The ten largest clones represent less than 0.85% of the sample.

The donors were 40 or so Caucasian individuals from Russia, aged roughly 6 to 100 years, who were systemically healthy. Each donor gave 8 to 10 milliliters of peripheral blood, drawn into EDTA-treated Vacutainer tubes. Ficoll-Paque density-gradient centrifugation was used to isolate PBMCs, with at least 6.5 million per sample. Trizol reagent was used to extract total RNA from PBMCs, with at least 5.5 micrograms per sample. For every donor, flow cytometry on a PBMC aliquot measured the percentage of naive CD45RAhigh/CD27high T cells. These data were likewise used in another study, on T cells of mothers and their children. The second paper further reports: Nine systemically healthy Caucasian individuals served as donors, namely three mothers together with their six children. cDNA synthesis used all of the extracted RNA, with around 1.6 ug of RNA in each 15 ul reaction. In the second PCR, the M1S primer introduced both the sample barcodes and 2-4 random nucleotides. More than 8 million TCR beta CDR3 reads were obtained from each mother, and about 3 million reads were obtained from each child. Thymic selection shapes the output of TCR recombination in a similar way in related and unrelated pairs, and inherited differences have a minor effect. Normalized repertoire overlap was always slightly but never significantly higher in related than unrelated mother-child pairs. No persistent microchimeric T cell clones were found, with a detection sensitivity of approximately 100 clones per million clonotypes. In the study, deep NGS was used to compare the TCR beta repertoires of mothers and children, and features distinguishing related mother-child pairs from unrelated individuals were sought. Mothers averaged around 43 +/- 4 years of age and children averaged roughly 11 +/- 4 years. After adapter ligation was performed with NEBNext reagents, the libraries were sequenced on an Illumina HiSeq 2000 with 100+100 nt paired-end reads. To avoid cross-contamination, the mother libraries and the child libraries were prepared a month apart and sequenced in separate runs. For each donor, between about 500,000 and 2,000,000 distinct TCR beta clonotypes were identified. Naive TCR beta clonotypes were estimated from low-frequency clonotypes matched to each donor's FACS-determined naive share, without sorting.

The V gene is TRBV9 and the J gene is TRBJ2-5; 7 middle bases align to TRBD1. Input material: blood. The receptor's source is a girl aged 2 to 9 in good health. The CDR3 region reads CASSGAVTGENKQYF. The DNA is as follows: TGTGCCAGCAGCGGCGCCGTTACAGGGGAAAACAAGCAGTACTTC.